The clone carrying this T cell receptor (beta chain) was picked up one time. Its antigen remains unknown. These data come from a study of siplizumab effects on memory and regulatory T cells. Regarding the study as a whole: Unstimulated subsets contained matches for only a minor fraction of alloreactive clones. In unstimulated cells, naive T cells appeared more diverse than memory T cells and seemed major alloresponse contributors. Suppressive function of proliferating Tregs from siplizumab cultures was not confirmed.

Germline trimming cut 5 bases from V and 9 bases from J; bases unmatched to any gene: 14. The CDR3 has 15 amino acids. CDR1 and CDR2 from the germline V gene are SGHTS and YDEGEE. Per individual sample, around 9.1 x 10^4 TCR templates were assayed. Repertoires were generated with immunoSEQ multiplex PCR, while TCRdb's copy carries only in-frame clones and drops some. Of tens of thousands of clones listed, approximately 87% are singletons. The specimen sequenced was memory CD4+ T cells sorted from blood. This TCR derives from a human donor in good health. The chain recombines TRBV5-8 with TRBJ2-1; TRBD1 agrees at 7 bases. The DNA for the CDR3 is TGTGCCAGCAGAAACCGGGACAGATTTGCCGCTGAGCAGTTCTTC. Protein product: CASRNRDRFAAEQFF. Full variable domain (remainder filled in from reference TRBV5-8 and TRBJ2-1): EAGVTQSPTHLIKTRGQQATLRCSPISGHTSVYWYQQALGLGLQFLLWYDEGEERNRGNFPPRFSGRQFPNYSSELNVNALELEDSALYLCASRNRDRFAAEQFFGPGTRLTVL.